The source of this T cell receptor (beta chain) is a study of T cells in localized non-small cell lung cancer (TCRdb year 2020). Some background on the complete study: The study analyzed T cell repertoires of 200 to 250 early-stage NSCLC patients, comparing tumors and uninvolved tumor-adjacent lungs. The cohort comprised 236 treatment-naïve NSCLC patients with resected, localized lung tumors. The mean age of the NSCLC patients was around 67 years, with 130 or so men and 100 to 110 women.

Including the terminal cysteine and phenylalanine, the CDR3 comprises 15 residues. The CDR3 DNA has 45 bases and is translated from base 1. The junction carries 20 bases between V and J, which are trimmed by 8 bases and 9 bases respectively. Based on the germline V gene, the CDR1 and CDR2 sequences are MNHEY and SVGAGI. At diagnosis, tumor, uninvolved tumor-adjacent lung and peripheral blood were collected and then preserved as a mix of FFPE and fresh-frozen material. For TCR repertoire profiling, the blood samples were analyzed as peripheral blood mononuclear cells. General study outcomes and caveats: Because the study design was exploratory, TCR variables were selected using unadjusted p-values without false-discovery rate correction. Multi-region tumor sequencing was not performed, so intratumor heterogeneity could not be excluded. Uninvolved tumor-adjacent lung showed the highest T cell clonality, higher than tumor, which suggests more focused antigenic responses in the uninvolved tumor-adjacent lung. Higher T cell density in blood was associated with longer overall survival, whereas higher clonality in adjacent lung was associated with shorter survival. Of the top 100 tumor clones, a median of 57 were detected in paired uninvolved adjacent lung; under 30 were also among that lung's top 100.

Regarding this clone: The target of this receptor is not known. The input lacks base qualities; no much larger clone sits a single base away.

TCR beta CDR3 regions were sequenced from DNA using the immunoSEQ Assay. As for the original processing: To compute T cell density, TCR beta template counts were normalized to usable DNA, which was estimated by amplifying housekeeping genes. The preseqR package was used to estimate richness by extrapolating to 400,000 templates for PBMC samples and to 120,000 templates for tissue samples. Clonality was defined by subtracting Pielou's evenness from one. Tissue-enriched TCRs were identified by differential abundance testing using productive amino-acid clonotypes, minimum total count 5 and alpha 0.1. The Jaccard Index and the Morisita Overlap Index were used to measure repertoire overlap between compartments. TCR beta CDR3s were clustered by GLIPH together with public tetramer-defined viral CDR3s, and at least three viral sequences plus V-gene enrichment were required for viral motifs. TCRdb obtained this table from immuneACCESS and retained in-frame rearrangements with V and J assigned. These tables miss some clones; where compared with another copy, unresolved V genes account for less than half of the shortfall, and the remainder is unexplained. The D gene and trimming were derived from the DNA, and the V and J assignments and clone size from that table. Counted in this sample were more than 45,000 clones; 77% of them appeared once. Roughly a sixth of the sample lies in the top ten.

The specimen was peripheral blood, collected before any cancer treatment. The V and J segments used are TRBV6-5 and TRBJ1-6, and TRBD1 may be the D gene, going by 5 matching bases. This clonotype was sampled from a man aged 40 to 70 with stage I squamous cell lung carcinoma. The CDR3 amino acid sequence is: CASRGRAKGISPLHF. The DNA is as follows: TGTGCCAGCCGAGGTCGAGCCAAGGGGATTTCACCCCTCCACTTT.